The rows below give T cell receptor beta chains drawn from one sample of a study of T-cell reconstitution after alpha-beta-depleted transplantation in children. TCRdb reanalysed the PCR reads using MiXCR and keeps one entry per CDR3 protein. Here the sample spans about a million distinct CDR3 sequences, 25% to 35% being singletons. This specimen consisted of PBMCs, mostly from graft donor cells, obtained 360 days after TCRalphabeta/CD19-depleted stem cell transplant. These receptors all come from a boy younger than two who had a stem cell transplant for SCID, so the T cells may come from the graft donor. The CDR3 runs from the conserved cysteine through the conserved F or W. The D gene is left open where the match is weak. Expanded clones get a size class; other rows say once, few or many, or leave the size out.

D,size,J,V,DNA,CDR3
TRBD1,NA,TRBJ2-3,TRBV5-1,TGCGCCAGCAGCTTGGTCAGGACAGGCCGGAATACGCAGTATTTT,CASSLVRTGRNTQYF
TRBD1,NA,TRBJ2-1,TRBV20-1,TGCAGTGCTAGAGGCCAGGGGGCTTTCGATGAGCAGTTCTTC,CSARGQGAFDEQFF
TRBD1,once,TRBJ2-1,TRBV19,TGTGCCAGTAGTATGATCGGGACAGTTTACAATGAGCAGTTCTTC,CASSMIGTVYNEQFF
TRBD1,few,TRBJ2-3,TRBV15,TGTGCCACCGGCCGCGGGGACAGGGGACCAGATACGCAGTATTTT,CATGRGDRGPDTQYF
TRBD1,NA,TRBJ2-1,TRBV6-1,TGTGCCAGCAGTATCCGGGACAGCCGCAATGAGCAGTTCTTC,CASSIRDSRNEQFF
NA,NA,TRBJ1-1,TRBV12-3/TRBV12-4,TGTGCCAGCAGTTTAGCGGGGGCAGGGAGGCTCTCTGAAGCTTTCTTT,CASSLAGAGRLSEAFF
TRBD2,NA,TRBJ2-2,TRBV6-2/TRBV6-3,TGTGCCAGCAGTTACGAATTGGAACAAGCGGGGGTTTACCCCGGGGAGCTGTTTTTT,CASSYELEQAGVYPGELFF
NA,NA,TRBJ1-5,TRBV28,TGTGCCACCGGCAGTGCCCAGCTCTCCGGGAGACCTGCTCGCAATCAGCCCCAGCATTTT,CATGSAQLSGRPARNQPQHF
NA,NA,TRBJ1-2,TRBV10-3,TGTGCCATCAGTGAGTTTCGAGGCCGGGGAGCTAACTATGGCTACACCTTC,CAISEFRGRGANYGYTF
TRBD1,NA,TRBJ2-1,TRBV5-1,TGCGCCAGCAGCTTGGGCCCCGGGACAGGGCCCGATGAGCAGTTCTTC,CASSLGPGTGPDEQFF
NA,few,TRBJ2-1,TRBV7-8,TGTGCCAGCAGCTTCCCCAGTCACAATGAGCAGTTCTTC,CASSFPSHNEQFF
NA,few,TRBJ2-5,TRBV2,TGTGCCAGCAGTTCCGGGACACCGTCAGGGACCCAGTACTTC,CASSSGTPSGTQYF
NA,NA,TRBJ2-5,TRBV11-3,TGTGCCAGCAGCTTATCTACAGGGATGGGAGAGACCCAGTACTTC,CASSLSTGMGETQYF
TRBD1,few,TRBJ1-6,TRBV12-3/TRBV12-4,TGTGCCAGCAGTCCAATGACAGGGACGAATTCACCCCTCCACTTT,CASSPMTGTNSPLHF
TRBD2,few,TRBJ2-5,TRBV20-1,TGCAGTGCTAGAGATGGGGAGCGGGGGGGCAGTAGGGAGACCCAGTACTTC,CSARDGERGGSRETQYF
NA,once,TRBJ2-2,TRBV5-1,TGCGCCAGCAGCTTGGGAGTACCGAACACCGGGGAGCTGTTTTTT,CASSLGVPNTGELFF
NA,NA,TRBJ2-1,TRBV4-2,TGTGCCAGCAGCTCCTTAGCCAATGAGCAGTTCTTC,CASSSLANEQFF
NA,few,TRBJ2-1,TRBV3-1,TGTGCCAGCAGCCCTATAAGGGGGGGCGAGCAGTTCTTC,CASSPIRGGEQFF
NA,few,TRBJ2-3,TRBV28,TGTGCCAGCACCGCGACAGGATACACAGATACGCAGTATTTT,CASTATGYTDTQYF
TRBD1,few,TRBJ2-7,TRBV29-1,TGCAGCGTTGAAGAACTAGGGACAGGGGCCTACGAGCAGTACTTC,CSVEELGTGAYEQYF
NA,NA,TRBJ1-5,TRBV6-5,TGTGCCAGCAGTTATCTCGCTAGCAATCAGCCCCAGCATTTT,CASSYLASNQPQHF